This is a list of T cell receptor beta chains from one sample in a study of blood T cell repertoires in COVID-19. Sequenced by immunoSEQ multiplex PCR; TCRdb stores in-frame clones only, minus some. The profile shows roughly 160,000 clones, approximately 84% of them singletons. Sequenced sample: PBMCs or T cells enriched from blood (not recorded which). The receptors derive from a man aged 45-60 years who had recovered from COVID-19. Both conserved end residues are part of each CDR3. Each record gives: J gene, V gene, clone size, D gene, CDR3 protein, CDR3 DNA. The D gene is left open where the match is weak. Clone size appears in some rows only: once, few, many, or a class for an expanded clone.

TRBJ1-5,TRBV24-1,-,TRBD1,CATSDFSSLTGDDWNQPQHF,TGTGCCACCAGTGATTTTTCCTCCCTGACAGGGGATGATTGGAATCAGCCCCAGCATTTT
TRBJ1-2,TRBV3-1/TRBV3-2,-,-,CASSQGGRGFNYGYTF,TGTGCCAGCAGCCAAGGTGGCAGGGGATTCAACTATGGCTACACCTTC
TRBJ2-1,TRBV9,few,TRBD2,CASSPLLSGGARGEQFF,TGTGCCAGCAGCCCCTTACTCAGCGGGGGGGCTAGGGGTGAGCAGTTCTTC
TRBJ1-2,TRBV6-1,-,-,CASSEPRTTYGYTF,TGTGCCAGCAGTGAACCCAGGACAACCTATGGCTACACCTTC
TRBJ2-2,TRBV7-8,-,TRBD1,CASLIPGQGIGELFF,TGTGCCAGCCTGATCCCGGGACAGGGAATCGGGGAGCTGTTTTTT
TRBJ1-4,TRBV21-1,-,-,CAAQGATNEKLFF,TGTGCCGCTCAAGGGGCAACTAATGAAAAACTGTTTTTT
TRBJ1-2,TRBV4-1,-,TRBD1,CASSQAGQGYGYTF,TGCGCCAGCAGCCAAGCGGGACAGGGGTATGGCTACACCTTC
TRBJ2-7,TRBV5-5,-,TRBD1,CASSLETGAGEQYF,TGTGCCAGCAGCTTAGAAACAGGGGCGGGCGAGCAGTACTTC
TRBJ1-5,TRBV10-3,-,TRBD1,CAISDQDRTNQPQHF,TGTGCCATCAGTGACCAGGACAGGACTAATCAGCCCCAGCATTTT
TRBJ1-5,TRBV28,few,-,CASSLGARGSQPQHF,TGTGCCAGCAGTTTAGGTGCCAGGGGAAGCCAGCCCCAGCATTTT
TRBJ2-1,TRBV9,-,-,CASSVVGSRDNEQFF,TGTGCCAGCAGCGTAGTGGGGTCGAGGGACAATGAGCAGTTCTTC
TRBJ1-2,TRBV6-5,-,TRBD1,CASGTGYYGYTF,TGTGCCAGCGGGACAGGTTACTATGGCTACACCTTC
TRBJ2-7,TRBV24-1,-,-,CATSEQGYEQYF,TGTGCCACCAGTGAACAGGGTTACGAGCAGTACTTC
TRBJ1-5,TRBV9,many,-,CASSVGYSGDQPQHF,TGTGCCAGCAGCGTAGGGTATTCGGGGGATCAGCCCCAGCATTTT
TRBJ1-2,TRBV6-2/TRBV6-3,-,-,CASSRPSTGFYGYTF,TGTGCCAGCAGCCGCCCTTCGACAGGATTCTATGGCTACACCTTC
TRBJ1-4,TRBV5-1,-,-,CASSLTQGTGEKLFF,TGCGCCAGCAGCCTGACACAGGGTACGGGTGAAAAACTGTTTTTT
TRBJ2-6,TRBV2,-,-,CASSWATGNGANVLTF,TGTGCCAGCAGTTGGGCCACAGGGAATGGGGCCAACGTCCTGACTTTC
TRBJ2-1,TRBV28,-,TRBD2,CASSPTLAGYYNEQFF,TGTGCCAGCAGCCCGACCCTAGCGGGGTATTACAATGAGCAGTTCTTC
TRBJ1-5,TRBV7-8,few,-,CASSLTILSWRRGYQPQHF,TGTGCCAGCAGCTTAACTATCTTGAGCTGGCGGAGGGGTTATCAGCCCCAGCATTTT
TRBJ2-7,TRBV3-1/TRBV3-2,-,TRBD2,CASSQTSGGTSYEQYF,TGTGCCAGCAGCCAGACTAGCGGGGGAACCTCCTACGAGCAGTACTTC
TRBJ1-2,TRBV2,-,-,CASSLTGNRDGYTF,TGTGCCAGCAGTCTAACCGGTAACAGGGACGGCTACACCTTC
TRBJ2-7,TRBV3-1/TRBV3-2,-,TRBD2,CASSQEAGGPHEQYF,TGTGCCAGCAGCCAAGAAGCGGGGGGGCCCCACGAGCAGTACTTC
TRBJ1-6,TRBV3-1/TRBV3-2,-,-,CASRRTTGDSPLHF,TGTGCCAGCAGACGGACTACAGGAGATTCACCCCTCCACTTT
TRBJ2-1,TRBV11-2,-,-,CASSLILAPSSYNEQFF,TGTGCCAGCAGCTTAATCCTAGCACCGAGCTCCTACAATGAGCAGTTCTTC
TRBJ2-5,TRBV10-3,-,-,CAAQTGGEETQYF,TGTGCCGCCCAGACAGGCGGAGAAGAGACCCAGTACTTC
TRBJ2-1,TRBV7-3,-,-,CASNSSSGDISYNEQFF,TGTGCCAGCAATTCCAGCTCGGGGGATATCTCCTACAATGAGCAGTTCTTC
TRBJ2-5,TRBV19,-,TRBD2,CASSIWGGQETQYF,TGTGCCAGTAGTATCTGGGGGGGACAAGAGACCCAGTACTTC
TRBJ2-7,TRBV3-1/TRBV3-2,-,TRBD1,CASSQEGTATYEQYF,TGTGCCAGCAGCCAAGAAGGGACAGCAACCTACGAGCAGTACTTC
TRBJ1-5,TRBV2,-,-,CASRVDSNSNQPQHF,TGTGCCAGCAGGGTCGACAGCAATAGCAATCAGCCCCAGCATTTT
TRBJ1-4,TRBV5-1,-,TRBD1,CASSPGQGTANEKLFF,TGCGCCAGCAGCCCTGGACAGGGAACGGCTAATGAAAAACTGTTTTTT
TRBJ1-5,TRBV10-3,-,TRBD1,CAISVGTVHSNQPQHF,TGTGCCATCAGTGTCGGGACAGTCCATAGCAATCAGCCCCAGCATTTT
TRBJ2-5,TRBV5-1,few,-,CASSLYAETQYF,TGCGCCAGCAGCTTGTACGCGGAGACCCAGTACTTC
TRBJ2-7,TRBV2,-,TRBD2,CASSAATSGGYEQYF,TGTGCCAGCAGTGCTGCGACTAGCGGGGGATACGAGCAGTACTTC
TRBJ2-7,TRBV6-5,-,TRBD1,CASSYSTGMSYEQYF,TGTGCCAGCAGTTACTCGACAGGGATGTCCTACGAGCAGTACTTC
TRBJ2-3,TRBV25-1,-,TRBD2,CASSVRGIVSSTDTQYF,TGTGCCAGCAGTGTGCGGGGGATAGTTTCTAGCACAGATACGCAGTATTTT
TRBJ1-2,TRBV2,-,-,CASSEYSYGYTF,TGTGCCAGCAGTGAATACAGCTATGGCTACACCTTC
TRBJ2-3,TRBV27,-,-,CASRPPGALPTDTQYF,TGTGCCAGCAGGCCTCCAGGGGCCCTTCCCACAGATACGCAGTATTTT
TRBJ1-5,TRBV18,few,-,CASSPPPGGNQPQHF,TGTGCCAGCTCACCACCGCCCGGGGGCAATCAGCCCCAGCATTTT
TRBJ1-1,TRBV9,-,-,CASSSGQRAFF,TGTGCCAGCAGCTCCGGACAAAGAGCTTTCTTT
TRBJ2-7,TRBV5-6,few,TRBD1,CASSLVDRDNEQYF,TGTGCCAGCAGCTTGGTTGACAGGGATAACGAGCAGTACTTC
TRBJ1-1,TRBV12-3/TRBV12-4,-,-,CASSSRPNTEAFF,TGTGCCAGCAGTTCGAGGCCGAACACTGAAGCTTTCTTT
TRBJ1-5,TRBV6-5,few,TRBD1,CASSRQGVGNQPQHF,TGTGCCAGCAGCAGACAGGGAGTAGGAAATCAGCCCCAGCATTTT
TRBJ2-2,TRBV30,-,-,CAWRLTKNTGELFF,TGTGCCTGGAGGCTGACAAAGAACACCGGGGAGCTGTTTTTT
TRBJ2-7,TRBV11-2,-,TRBD1,CASSLGRDRVAYEQYF,TGTGCCAGCAGCTTAGGGCGGGACAGGGTGGCCTACGAGCAGTACTTC
TRBJ1-1,TRBV18,-,-,CASSDADMNTEAFF,TGTGCCAGCTCAGATGCTGACATGAACACTGAAGCTTTCTTT
TRBJ2-1,TRBV2,-,-,CASSDRPGSYNEQFF,TGTGCCAGCAGTGACCGCCCGGGGTCCTACAATGAGCAGTTCTTC
TRBJ2-3,TRBV9,-,TRBD1,CASSVRRGQADTQYF,TGTGCCAGCAGCGTTCGGCGGGGACAGGCAGATACGCAGTATTTT
TRBJ1-4,TRBV20-1,-,-,CSASGSSSENNEKLFF,TGCAGTGCTAGTGGAAGCAGCAGCGAAAATAATGAAAAACTGTTTTTT
TRBJ1-2,TRBV9,-,-,CASSSRGQGGSYGYTF,TGTGCCAGCAGCTCGAGAGGTCAGGGTGGAAGCTATGGCTACACCTTC
TRBJ2-7,TRBV7-2,few,-,CASSPRWGGVGYEQYF,TGTGCCAGCAGCCCACGGTGGGGCGGGGTTGGGTACGAGCAGTACTTC
TRBJ2-5,TRBV3-1/TRBV3-2,-,-,CASSQVARGIGQETQYF,TGTGCCAGCAGCCAAGTGGCCCGGGGGATCGGGCAAGAGACCCAGTACTTC
TRBJ1-1,TRBV12-3/TRBV12-4,-,TRBD1,CASSQGEWTEAFF,TGTGCCAGCAGTCAGGGGGAATGGACTGAAGCTTTCTTT
TRBJ1-2,TRBV9,-,TRBD1,CASSVGTGGAHGYTF,TGTGCCAGCAGCGTAGGGACAGGGGGCGCTCATGGCTACACCTTC
TRBJ2-1,TRBV7-9,-,TRBD1,CASSLPGQGRQFF,TGTGCCAGCAGCCTCCCGGGACAGGGTAGGCAGTTCTTC
TRBJ2-1,TRBV27,-,-,CASSLFVGGPLSYNEQFF,TGTGCCAGCAGTTTATTCGTGGGGGGACCCCTAAGCTACAATGAGCAGTTCTTC
TRBJ2-5,TRBV14,once,-,CASSHRRSRETQYF,TGTGCCAGCAGTCATCGTAGAAGCCGGGAGACCCAGTACTTC
TRBJ1-2,TRBV12-3/TRBV12-4,-,-,CASSLGGRHTF,TGTGCCAGCAGTCTAGGAGGGCGCCACACCTTC
TRBJ2-3,TRBV21-1,once,-,CASSKVTAGGITDTQYF,TGTGCCAGCAGCAAAGTTACAGCGGGGGGAATCACAGATACGCAGTATTTT
TRBJ2-5,TRBV7-7,-,-,CASSQIQQETQYF,TGTGCTAGCAGCCAGATACAGCAAGAGACCCAGTACTTC
TRBJ2-2,TRBV5-4,medium-sized,-,CASTRGSGTGELFF,TGTGCCAGCACCCGAGGGAGCGGAACCGGGGAGCTGTTTTTT